This TCR beta chain was obtained from a study of shared clonotypes between healthy human individuals. Study information: Each donor's CD8 memory used one plate, CD8 naive two, each CD4 subset three.

Only CD45RO-negative cells positively selected for CCR7 counted as naive CD8 cells, so terminally differentiated effector memory CD45RA+ cells were excluded. Assay: immunoSEQ multiplex PCR; the TCRdb copy retains only in-frame clones and omits some. The sample consists of 1.5 million to 2.5 million clones, around 96% of them appearing once. The table lists this clone with a count of one. The antigen remains unidentified. Study-wide results and caveats: Naive subsets, compared against memory subsets, generally had larger estimated richness values.

The CDR3 contains 14 residues. Per the germline V gene, CDR1 is SGHRS and CDR2 is YFSETQ. J was trimmed by 6 bases and V by 2 bases; bases with no gene match: 4. This TCR was recovered from a man between 18 and 29 years old in good health. The specimen sequenced was naive CD8+ T cells sorted from blood. The chain is built from TRBV5-1 and TRBJ2-1, with TRBD2 matching 8 bases. CDR3 loop: CASSFSAGVNEQFF. The CDR3 DNA sequence: TGCGCCAGCAGCTTTTCAGCGGGAGTCAATGAGCAGTTCTTC.